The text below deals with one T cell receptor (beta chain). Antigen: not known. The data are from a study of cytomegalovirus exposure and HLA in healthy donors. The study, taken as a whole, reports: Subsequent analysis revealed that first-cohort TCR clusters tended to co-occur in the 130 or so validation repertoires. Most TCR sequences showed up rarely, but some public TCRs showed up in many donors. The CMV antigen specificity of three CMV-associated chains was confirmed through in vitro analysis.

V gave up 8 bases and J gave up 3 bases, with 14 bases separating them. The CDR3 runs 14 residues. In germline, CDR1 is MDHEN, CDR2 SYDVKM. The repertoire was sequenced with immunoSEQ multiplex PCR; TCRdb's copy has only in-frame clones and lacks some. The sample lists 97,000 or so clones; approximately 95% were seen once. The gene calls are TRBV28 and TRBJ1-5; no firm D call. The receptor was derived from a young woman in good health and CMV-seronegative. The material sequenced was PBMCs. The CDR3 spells CASGRRVYNQPQHF. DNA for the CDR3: TGTGCCAGCGGTCGACGGGTTTACAATCAGCCCCAGCATTTT.